Below, 10 T cell receptor beta chains from the same sample are listed, as sequenced in a study of blood T cell repertoires in COVID-19. The protocol was immunoSEQ multiplex PCR, while the TCRdb copy is restricted to in-frame clones and leaves out a portion. The sample has about 190,000 clones; more than 70% are singletons. The sample was PBMCs or T cells enriched from blood (not recorded which). Receptors were obtained from a man aged 35 to 55 with acute COVID-19.

The CDR3 loop reads CASSPTGPRETQYF. The CDR3 DNA reads TGTGCCAGCTCACCGACGGGTCCTAGGGAGACCCAGTACTTC. This chain uses TRBV18 with TRBJ2-5; D is undetermined. This CDR3 region has 14 residues. V lost 3 bases and J lost 5, with 13 bases in between. Germline CDR1 KGHSH, CDR2 LQKENI.

The V and J genes are TRBV5-1 and TRBJ1-1; 8 bases line up with TRBD1. Germline loops: CDR1 SGHRS, CDR2 YFSETQ. The CDR3 is made up of 13 amino acids. V lost 3 bases, J lost 6 bases, and 4 bases stayed unmatched. The CDR3 loop is CASSYTGGAEAFF. CDR3 in DNA: TGCGCCAGCAGCTATACAGGGGGGGCTGAAGCTTTCTTT. The full variable domain, its missing parts supplied by reference TRBV5-1 and TRBJ1-1, is KAGVTQTPRYLIKTRGQQVTLSCSPISGHRSVSWYQQTPGQGLQFLFEYFSETQRNKGNFPGRFSGRQFSNSRSEMNVSTLELGDSALYLCASSYTGGAEAFFGQGTRLTVV.

The chain recombines TRBV6-5 with TRBJ2-7; D might be TRBD1 (5 bases). This CDR3 comprises 14 residues. Trimming took 2 bases from V and 3 from J, leaving 11 bases between them. The germline V gene has CDR1 MNHEY and CDR2 SVGAGI. The CDR3 region is CASSYQGVGYEQYF. Written as DNA, the CDR3 is TGTGCCAGCAGTTACCAGGGTGTTGGCTACGAGCAGTACTTC.

This clone was counted a few times. This chain uses TRBV7-9 with TRBJ1-2; a weak D match, TRBD1 (5 bases). V lost 1 base, J lost 8 bases, and 20 bases lay in between. CDR1 is SEHNR and CDR2 is FQNEAQ in the germline V gene (reference sequence). The CDR3 loop spans 16 amino acids. In nucleotides, the CDR3 is TGTGCCAGCAGCTTAGAAACGGGGGTGAGACTAGCGGGCTACACCTTC. It is translated as CASSLETGVRLAGYTF.

The genes are TRBV6-1 and TRBJ2-5; weak D call: TRBD1 (6 bases). The ends were cut back, 3 bases at V and 5 bases at J, with 16 bases in the middle. The CDR3 contains 15 residues. Germline V gene data show CDR1 as MNHNS and CDR2 as SASEGT. Here the CDR3 reads CASSELPGDWETQYF. CDR3 nucleotide sequence: TGTGCCAGCAGTGAGTTACCAGGGGATTGGGAGACCCAGTACTTC.

V gene TRBV29-1 combines with J gene TRBJ1-1; 7 bases line up with TRBD1. The CDR3 is made up of 13 amino acids. V trimming: 7 bases; J trimming: 0 bases; junction bases outside the gene matches: 5. Germline CDR1 is SQVTM and CDR2 is ANQGSEA. In DNA form, the CDR3 reads TGCAGCGGCTTGGGACAGATGAACACTGAAGCTTTCTTT. Protein sequence: CSGLGQMNTEAFF.

V gene TRBV6-4 combines with J gene TRBJ1-5, with 11 nucleotides matching TRBD1. Germline CDR1 reads MRHNA; CDR2 reads SNTAGT. This CDR3 is built from 17 residues. With V trimmed by 2 bases and J by 6 bases, 9 bases remained unmatched. CDR3 loop: CASSDKGQGVPSQPQHF. The CDR3 DNA reads as TGTGCCAGCAGTGACAAGGGACAGGGGGTTCCTAGTCAGCCCCAGCATTTT.

This clone was seen more than once but under ten times. V is TRBV3-1 (or the pseudogene TRBV3-2) and J is TRBJ2-3, with D tentatively TRBD2 (6 bases). The CDR3 runs 14 residues. With 3 bases removed from V and 2 bases from J, the gap between germline ends came to 9 bases. Germline V gives CDR1 LGHDT, CDR2 YNNKEL (reference sequence). The CDR3 spells CASSHSGFTDTQYF. In DNA, the CDR3 is TGTGCCAGCAGCCATAGCGGATTCACAGATACGCAGTATTTT.

The chain links TRBV24-1 to TRBJ2-3; 7 nucleotides line up with TRBD1. Per the germline V gene, CDR1 is KGHDR and CDR2 is SFDVKD. CDR3 length: 15 amino acids. After removal of 4 bases from V and 0 bases from J, the junction contained 3 bases not matched to a gene. In nucleotides, the CDR3 is TGTGCCACCAGTGACAAGACAGGGAGCACAGATACGCAGTATTTT. Protein sequence: CATSDKTGSTDTQYF.

The chain combines TRBV19 with TRBJ1-4, with 11 positions matching TRBD1. The J segment lost 10 bases and the V segment lost 3 bases, leaving 7 bases of the junction unmatched. CDR1 is LNHDA and CDR2 is SQIVND in the germline V gene (reference sequence). The CDR3 contains 15 residues. The CDR3 reads CASSILGTGGGKLFF. DNA of the CDR3: TGTGCCAGTAGTATTCTGGGGACAGGGGGTGGAAAACTGTTTTTT.